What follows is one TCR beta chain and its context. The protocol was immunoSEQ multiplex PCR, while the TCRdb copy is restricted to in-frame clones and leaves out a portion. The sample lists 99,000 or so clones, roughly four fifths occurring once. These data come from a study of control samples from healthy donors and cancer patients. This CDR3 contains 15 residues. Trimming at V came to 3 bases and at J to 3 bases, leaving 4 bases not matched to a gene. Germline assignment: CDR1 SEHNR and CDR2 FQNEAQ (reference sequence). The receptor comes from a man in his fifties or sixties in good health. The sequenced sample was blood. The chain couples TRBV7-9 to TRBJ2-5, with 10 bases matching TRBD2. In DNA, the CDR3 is TGTGCCAGCAGCTTCCAAGCGGGGGGGGAAGAGACCCAGTACTTC. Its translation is CASSFQAGGEETQYF. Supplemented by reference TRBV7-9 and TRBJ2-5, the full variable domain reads DTGVSQNPRHKITKRGQNVTFRCDPISEHNRLYWYRQTLGQGPEFLTYFQNEAQLEKSRLLSDRFSAERPKGSFSTLEIQRTEQGDSAMYLCASSFQAGGEETQYFGPGTRLLVL.